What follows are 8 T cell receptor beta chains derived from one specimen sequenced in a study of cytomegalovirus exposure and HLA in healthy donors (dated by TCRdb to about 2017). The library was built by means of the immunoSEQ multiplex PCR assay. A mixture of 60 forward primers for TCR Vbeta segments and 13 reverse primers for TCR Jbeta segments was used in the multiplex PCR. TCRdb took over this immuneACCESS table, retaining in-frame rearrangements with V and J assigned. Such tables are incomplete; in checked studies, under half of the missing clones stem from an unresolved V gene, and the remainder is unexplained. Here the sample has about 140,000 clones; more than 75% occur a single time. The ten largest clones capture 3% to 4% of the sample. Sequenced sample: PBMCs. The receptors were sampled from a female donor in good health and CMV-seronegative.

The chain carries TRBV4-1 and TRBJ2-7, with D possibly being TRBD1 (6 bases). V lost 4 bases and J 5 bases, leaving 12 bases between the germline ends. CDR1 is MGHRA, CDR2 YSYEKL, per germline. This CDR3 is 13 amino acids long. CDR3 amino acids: CASSRLDSHEQYF. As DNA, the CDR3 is TGCGCCAGCAGCCGATTGGACAGTCACGAGCAGTACTTC.

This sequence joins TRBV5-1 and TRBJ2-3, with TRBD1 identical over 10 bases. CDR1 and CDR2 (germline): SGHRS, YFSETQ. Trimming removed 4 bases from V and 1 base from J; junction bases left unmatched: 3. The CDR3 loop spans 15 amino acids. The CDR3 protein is CASSGQGEGTDTQYF. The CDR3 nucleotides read TGCGCCAGCAGCGGACAGGGGGAGGGCACAGATACGCAGTATTTT.

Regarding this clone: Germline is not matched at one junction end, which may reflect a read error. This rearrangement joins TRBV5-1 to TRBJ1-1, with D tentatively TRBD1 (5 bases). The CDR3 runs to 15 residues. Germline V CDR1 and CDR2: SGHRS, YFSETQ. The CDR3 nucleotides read TGCGCCAGCAACTTGCAGGGAACCTTGAACACTGAAGCTTTCTTT. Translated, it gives CASNLQGTLNTEAFF.

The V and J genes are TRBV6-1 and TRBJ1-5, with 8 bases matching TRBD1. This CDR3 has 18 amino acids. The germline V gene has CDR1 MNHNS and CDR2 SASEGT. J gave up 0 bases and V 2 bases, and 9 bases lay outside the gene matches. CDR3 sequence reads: CASSELLTGAYSNQPQHF. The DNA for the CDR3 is TGTGCCAGCAGTGAACTATTGACAGGGGCTTATAGCAATCAGCCCCAGCATTTT.

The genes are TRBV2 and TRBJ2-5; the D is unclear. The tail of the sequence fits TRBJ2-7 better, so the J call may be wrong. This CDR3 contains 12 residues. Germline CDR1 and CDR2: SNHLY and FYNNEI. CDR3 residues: CASKAQRYEQYF. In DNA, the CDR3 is TGTGCCAGCAAGGCGCAGCGCTACGAGCAGTACTTC.

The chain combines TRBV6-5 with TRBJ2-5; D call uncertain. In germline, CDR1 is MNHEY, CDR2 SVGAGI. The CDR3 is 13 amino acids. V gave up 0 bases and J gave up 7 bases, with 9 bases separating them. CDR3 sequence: CASSYSEISTQYF. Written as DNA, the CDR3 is TGTGCCAGCAGTTACTCGGAGATCTCGACCCAGTACTTC.

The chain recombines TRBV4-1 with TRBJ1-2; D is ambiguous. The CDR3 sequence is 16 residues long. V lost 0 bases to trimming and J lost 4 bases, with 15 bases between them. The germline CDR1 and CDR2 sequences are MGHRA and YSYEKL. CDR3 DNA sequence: TGCGCCAGCAGCCAAGATATAGGGCCGGGGATCTATGGCTACACCTTC. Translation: CASSQDIGPGIYGYTF.

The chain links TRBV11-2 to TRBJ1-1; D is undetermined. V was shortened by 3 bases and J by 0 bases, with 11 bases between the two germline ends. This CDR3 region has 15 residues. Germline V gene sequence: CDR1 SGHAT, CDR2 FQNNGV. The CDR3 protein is CASSFLSGLNTEAFF. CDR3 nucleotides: TGTGCCAGCAGCTTTTTGTCAGGCTTGAACACTGAAGCTTTCTTT. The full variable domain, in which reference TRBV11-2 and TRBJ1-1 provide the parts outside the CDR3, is EAGVAQSPRYKIIEKRQSVAFWCNPISGHATLYWYQQILGQGPKLLIQFQNNGVVDDSQLPKDRFSAERLKGVDSTLKIQPAKLEDSAVYLCASSFLSGLNTEAFFGQGTRLTVV.